Listed here are 13 T cell receptor beta chains from one sample, sequenced in a study of post-analysis software for immune sequencing data. Tagging with unique molecular identifiers was a feature of the TCR beta cDNA libraries. TCRdb called the PCR reads again in MiXCR, with one record for every CDR3 protein. The table lists approximately 730,000 distinct CDR3 sequences, just under 30% of them singletons. No antigen is known for these receptors. Study results and limitations: The five TRBV segments detected at higher frequency in patients than in controls included TRBV5-6, TRBV5-1 and TRBV20-1.

The source material was blood. These receptors were obtained from a girl aged 5-17 years with multiple sclerosis.

J is TRBJ1-1 and V is TRBV7-9; D possibly corresponds to TRBD1 (5 bases). Germline V CDR1 and CDR2: SEHNR, FQNEAQ (reference sequence). The V end was cut by 5 bases, the J end by 1 base, with 17 bases between. The CDR3 runs to 16 residues. The CDR3 here is CASSRTSGTGNTEAFF. DNA of the CDR3: TGTGCCAGCAGCCGTACCTCCGGGACGGGGAACACTGAAGCTTTCTTT.

Here the CDR3 reads CASSFRSAGGYTF. The DNA for the CDR3 is TGTGCCAGCAGTTTTCGCAGCGCGGGGGGCTACACCTTC. The gene calls are TRBV12-3 or TRBV12-4 and TRBJ1-2; D call uncertain. This CDR3 region has 13 residues. The ends were cut back, 3 bases at V and 8 bases at J, with 13 bases in the middle.

The rearrangement joins TRBV27 to TRBJ2-1; D is unclear. The germline gives CDR1 MNHEY, CDR2 SMNVEV (reference sequence). The CDR3 loop spans 14 amino acids. The V and J ends lost 1 base and 3 bases respectively, with 7 bases between them. The chain's CDR3 is CASSLFPDYNEQFF. The CDR3 DNA is TGTGCCAGCAGTTTATTCCCGGACTACAATGAGCAGTTCTTC.

This sequence joins TRBV14 and TRBJ2-1, with D uncertain. The V end was cut by 2 bases, the J end by 9 bases, with 11 bases between. Looked up from germline, CDR1 is SGHDN and CDR2 is FVKESK. This CDR3 spans 13 amino acids. CDR3 nucleotide sequence: TGTGCCAGCAGCCAATCTAGTCAGTTTGAGCAGTTCTTC. This sequence encodes CASSQSSQFEQFF.

This chain's CDR3 is CASSGSYRQARRNTGELFF. CDR3 bases: TGCGCCAGCAGCGGCTCCTATAGACAGGCTAGAAGGAACACCGGGGAGCTGTTTTTT. This sequence joins TRBV5-1 and TRBJ2-2; possibly TRBD1 for D (6 bases). Germline V gene lookup returns CDR1 SGHRS and CDR2 YFSETQ. The CDR3 extends over 19 amino acids. V lost 4 bases and J lost 1, with 23 bases in between.

There are a few counts of this clonotype. The chain carries TRBV7-9 and TRBJ2-5; D is unclear. CDR3 size: 15 residues. V was shortened by 6 bases and J by 0 bases, with 14 bases between the two germline ends. Per germline, CDR1 SEHNR and CDR2 FQNEAQ (reference sequence). In DNA, the CDR3 is TGTGCCAGCAGTCCGGTCGGTAGGGACCAAGAGACCCAGTACTTC. Translation: CASSPVGRDQETQYF.

This clonotype was counted only a few times. The gene calls are TRBV29-1 and TRBJ2-7, with D unresolved. Germline values: CDR1 SQVTM, CDR2 ANQGSEA. Trimming shortened V by 4 bases and J by 2 bases, and 9 bases separated the two germline ends. The CDR3 has 12 residues. CDR3 sequence (DNA): TGCAGCGTTGCTACATCCGCCTACGAGCAGTACTTC. Translated: CSVATSAYEQYF.

Details on this clonotype: Just one base apart from a much larger clone, this may be a read error. The rearrangement uses TRBV15 and TRBJ2-5, with D uncertain. Looked up from germline, CDR1 is LNHNV and CDR2 is YYDKDF (reference sequence). The CDR3 covers 12 residues. The CDR3 DNA follows: TGTGCCACCGGCAGAGATATGGAGACCCAGTACTTC. Translated: CATGRDMETQYF. Based on the CDR3 plus reference TRBV15 and TRBJ2-5, the full variable domain is DAMVIQNPRYQVTQFGKPVTLSCSQTLNHNVMYWYQQKSSQAPKLLFHYYDKDFNNEADTPDNFQSRRPNTSFCFLDIRSPGLGDTAMYLCATGRDMETQYFGPGTRLLVL.

This chain connects TRBV5-1 to TRBJ2-3; either TRBD1 or TRBD2 may supply D (5 bases each). Germline V CDR1 and CDR2: SGHRS, YFSETQ. CDR3 length: 16 residues. Trimming pared 3 bases from V and 4 bases from J, leaving 18 bases between. The CDR3 reads CASSSNRGRPPDTQYF. The CDR3 DNA is TGCGCCAGCAGCTCAAACCGGGGCCGCCCCCCAGATACGCAGTATTTT. Complete variable domain (other parts from reference TRBV5-1 and TRBJ2-3): KAGVTQTPRYLIKTRGQQVTLSCSPISGHRSVSWYQQTPGQGLQFLFEYFSETQRNKGNFPGRFSGRQFSNSRSEMNVSTLELGDSALYLCASSSNRGRPPDTQYFGPGTRLTVL.

Only a few counts were recorded for this clonotype. A much larger clone is a single base away; this may be a read error. In nucleotides, the CDR3 is TGTGCCAGCAGTGCACCGGGGGGGGCCTACAATGAGCAGTTCTTC. Its translation is CASSAPGGAYNEQFF. The V and J genes are TRBV6-5 and TRBJ2-1; 8 nucleotides agree with TRBD2. V trimming: 5 bases; J trimming: 2 bases; junction bases outside the gene matches: 5. In germline, CDR1 is MNHEY, CDR2 SVGAGI. This CDR3 spans 15 amino acids.

This clonotype was counted at least ten times. The V call is TRBV12-3 or TRBV12-4, the J call TRBJ2-3, with D unclear. The V and J ends lost 5 bases and 9 bases respectively, with 18 bases between them. The length of the CDR3 is 14 residues. The CDR3 nucleotides read TGTGCCAGCAGTACCATGACTGGGGTCGGCACGCAGTATTTT. Protein sequence: CASSTMTGVGTQYF.

This clonotype was seen more than once but under ten times. This rearrangement joins TRBV5-4 to TRBJ2-4, with D perhaps matching TRBD1 (7 bases). This CDR3 contains 14 residues. Trimming took 3 bases from V and 6 from J, leaving 13 bases between them. Germline lookup yields CDR1 SGHNT and CDR2 YYREEE (reference sequence). The chain's CDR3 is CASSSTGDSNIQYF. CDR3 bases: TGTGCCAGCAGCTCTACAGGGGACTCAAACATTCAGTACTTC.

The J gene is TRBJ2-2, the V gene TRBV4-1; 9 bases are shared with TRBD2. Unmatched junction bases numbered 9, after V lost 4 bases and J lost 6 bases. The CDR3 consists of 16 residues. CDR1 and CDR2 from the germline V gene are MGHRA and YSYEKL. CDR3 nucleotide sequence: TGCGCCAGCAGCCTAGATACAGCGGGGGGCCCCGGGGAGCTGTTTTTT. Its protein is CASSLDTAGGPGELFF.